The 7 T cell receptor beta chains presented below share a single source sample, sequenced in a study of T cell responses to AZD1222 COVID-19 vaccine. Only in-frame clones appear in the TCRdb table, and some are missing; sequencing was by immunoSEQ multiplex PCR. The sample includes about 140,000 clones, roughly 90% of them seen just once. The sample was peripheral blood, taken 28 days after the second AZD1222 dose. The receptors come from an adult who received the AZD1222 COVID-19 vaccine.

This chain's CDR3 is CASSDRVTYGYTF. In DNA form, the CDR3 reads TGCGCCAGCAGTGACAGGGTTACCTATGGCTACACCTTC. This chain uses TRBV10-2 with TRBJ1-2, with D possibly being TRBD1 (5 bases). Trimming stripped 3 bases from V and 4 bases from J, with 9 bases between. Per the germline V gene, CDR1 is WSHSY and CDR2 is SAAADI. The CDR3 totals 13 residues.

This clone was detected only once. The chain is built from TRBV6-6 and TRBJ1-1; 9 bases match TRBD1. J lost 1 base, V lost 2 bases, and 2 bases had no gene match. The CDR3 loop spans 15 amino acids. In germline, CDR1 is MNHNY, CDR2 SVGAGI (reference sequence). The CDR3 sequence: CASSYPGQGNTEAFF. Written as DNA, the CDR3 is TGTGCCAGCAGTTACCCGGGACAGGGGAACACTGAAGCTTTCTTT.

The chain is built from TRBV10-3 and TRBJ2-5, with D perhaps matching TRBD1 (5 bases). The CDR3 length is 13 residues. V lost 4 bases, J lost 1 base, and 7 bases lay in between. The V gene's germline CDR1 is ENHRY and CDR2 SYGVKD. The CDR3 here is CAISADIQETQYF. The CDR3 DNA follows: TGTGCCATCAGTGCGGACATCCAAGAGACCCAGTACTTC.

The CDR3 sequence is CASRTGTVGEAFF. Written as DNA, the CDR3 is TGTGCCAGCAGAACCGGGACAGTCGGTGAAGCTTTCTTT. The chain combines TRBV6-5 with TRBJ1-1, with 7 bases aligning to TRBD1. This CDR3 contains 13 residues. Germline V gene lookup returns CDR1 MNHEY and CDR2 SVGAGI. J was trimmed by 7 bases and V by 6 bases; bases with no gene match: 8.

This clone was detected once. This sequence joins TRBV7-2 and TRBJ1-1; D not resolved. The CDR3 covers 14 residues. Trimming took off 6 bases at V and 0 bases at J, with 11 bases between the two ends. Germline V CDR1 and CDR2: SGHTA, FQGNSA. Here the CDR3 DNA reads TGTGCCAGCAGAACCATGGGGATGAACACTGAAGCTTTCTTT. This translates into CASRTMGMNTEAFF.

Comment on this clone: Germline and junction disagree at one end, which may indicate a read error. The chain carries TRBV12-3 or TRBV12-4 and TRBJ1-5; TRBD1 might be the D (5 bases). The CDR3 has 10 amino acids. CDR3 bases: TGCCTGGGGGTAAGACAGCCCCAGCATTTT. Encoded protein: CLGVRQPQHF.

The CDR3 is CASSRDMSNYGYTF. DNA for the CDR3: TGTGCCAGCAGCCGGGACATGTCTAACTATGGCTACACCTTC. The chain recombines TRBV6-5 with TRBJ1-2; weak D call: TRBD1 (6 bases). The germline V and J ends were trimmed by 6 bases and 0 bases, with 11 bases remaining between them. The CDR3 extends over 14 amino acids. CDR1 is MNHEY, CDR2 SVGAGI, per germline.